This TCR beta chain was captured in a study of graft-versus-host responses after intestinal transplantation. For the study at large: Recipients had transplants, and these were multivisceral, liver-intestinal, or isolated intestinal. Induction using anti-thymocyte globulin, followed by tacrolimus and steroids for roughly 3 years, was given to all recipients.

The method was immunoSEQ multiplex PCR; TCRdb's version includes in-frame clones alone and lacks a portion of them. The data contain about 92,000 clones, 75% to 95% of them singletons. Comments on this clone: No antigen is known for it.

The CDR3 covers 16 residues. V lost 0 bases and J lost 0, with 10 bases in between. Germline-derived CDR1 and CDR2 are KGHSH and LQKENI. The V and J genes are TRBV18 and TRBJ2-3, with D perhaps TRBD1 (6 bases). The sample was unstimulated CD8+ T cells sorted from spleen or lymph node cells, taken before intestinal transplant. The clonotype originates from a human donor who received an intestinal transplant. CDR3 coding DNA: TGTGCCAGCTCACCACCGTGGACAGAGAGCACAGATACGCAGTATTTT. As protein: CASSPPWTESTDTQYF.